This T cell receptor beta chain was captured by sequencing in a study of blood T cell repertoires in COVID-19. The CDR3 is 18 amino acids. CDR1 is LGHNA and CDR2 is YNFKEQ in the germline V gene. V gave up 0 bases and J gave up 5 bases; unmatched junction bases: 10. TCRdb keeps only in-frame clones here, not all; method: immunoSEQ multiplex PCR. The sample includes over 10,000 clones, about 76% of them seen just once. V usage is TRBV4-2 and J usage is TRBJ2-3, with 11 bases lining up with TRBD1. The sequenced sample consisted of peripheral blood. This sequence originates from a man aged 60-69 years with COVID-19, enrolled during active disease. The CDR3 DNA sequence: TGTGCCAGCAGCCAAGAGGAGGCGGACAGGGGGCTCGGAGATACGCAGTATTTT. This codes for CASSQEEADRGLGDTQYF.